This T cell receptor beta chain was captured in a study of identical twins (dated by TCRdb to about 2016). About the full investigation: The study deep-sequenced TCR alpha and beta repertoires from monozygotic twins, unrelated adults of various ages and cord blood to test whether fetal clonotypes persist. To rule out contamination, the twin experiments were replicated at different times with different library preparation protocols. Findings and caveats that apply to the study as a whole: Invariant T cells such as MAIT and iNKT could partly confound zero-insertion analyses, though diverse VJ usage argued against this for most clonotypes. Because the same donors could not be followed over many years, conclusions were based on cross-sectional statistical analysis. In monozygotic twins, recombination models systematically underestimated out-of-frame TCR alpha sharing, but the models matched the sharing seen between unrelated individuals. Compared with coincidental sharing between unrelated individuals, out-of-frame TCR alpha sequences shared between twins had an excess of sequences with low generation probability. Abundant cord blood beta clonotypes carried fewer insertions; young adult naive repertoires showed a weaker similar trend, while memory repertoires showed none. Excess twin sharing in beta out-of-frame sequences was weaker because fewer shared sequences lowered the signal-to-noise ratio.

The protocol used for the library was 5' RACE. The listed sequencing device is Illumina HiSeq 2000. Template switching introduced a universal primer binding site; the final cDNA contained a unique molecular identifier, enabling accurate counting of TCR cDNA molecules. Specific primers in the conserved constant-segment region were used to synthesize first-strand cDNA for TCR alpha and beta chains. To control for contamination, every cDNA library carried two barcodes: a SMART-Mk sample barcode plus Illumina barcodes. TruSeq adapter sequences and Illumina sample barcodes were added in two successive PCR steps. The Illumina HiSeq platform was used with custom primers to sequence TCR alpha and beta cDNA libraries. For the original study's pipeline: MiGEC processed the raw reads to extract unique molecular identifiers, while MiXCR was used to determine the CDR3 positions. For each individual, recombination models were inferred using an EM algorithm with the repgenHMM and IGoR tools. The tcR package in R was used for shared clonotype analysis, with sharing normalized by the product of cloneset sizes. Out-of-frame nonproductive sequences were analyzed to study raw recombination free of thymic and clonal selection effects. TCRdb reran the public reads through fastp at Q25 and MiXCR, keeping productive beta chains. Every entry covers one CDR3 protein and lists the most common genes and DNA from its rows. The V and J calls were not made by the authors but by TCRdb's processing. The sample table shows around 370,000 distinct CDR3 sequences, and 7% to 9.5% are seen once. The top ten hold about 9.1% of the sample.

Spanning cysteine to phenylalanine, the CDR3 consists of 17 amino acids. The read is trimmed to its CDR3 DNA, 51 bases read in frame from base 1. V trim: 4 bases; J trim: 7 bases; unmatched bases: 10. Based on the germline V gene (reference sequence), the CDR1 and CDR2 sequences are LGHDT and YNNKEL. This clonotype was counted at least ten times. Its antigen remains unidentified. The sample holds no much larger clone one base away, and base qualities are not on file. Only healthy Caucasian donors were included. The researchers also sequenced three unrelated adults who were not twins: a male aged 18 to 29, a male aged 50 to 59, and a female aged 50 to 59. Miltenyi CD45RO+ enrichment and human naive T-cell isolation kits were used to isolate memory (CD45RO+) and naive T cells from PBMC.

The rearranged chain carries TRBV3-1 and TRBJ2-1, with TRBD2 matching 13 junction bases. The sample taken for sequencing was naive T cells sorted from blood. In the paper's terms, the cell subset or site label means: cells isolated with a human naive T-cell isolation kit. This TCR came from a woman aged 45-59 years in good health. The CDR3 reads as follows: CASSRGVGLAGENEQFF. The nucleotide sequence is TGTGCCAGCAGCCGGGGGGTTGGACTAGCGGGAGAAAATGAGCAGTTCTTC.